Below, 16 T cell receptor beta chains from the same sample are listed, as sequenced in a study of blood T cell repertoires in COVID-19. Data came from immunoSEQ multiplex PCR; TCRdb stores just in-frame clones and leaves some out. Among around 310,000 clones, roughly 90% were seen once, and the ten largest hold roughly 4%. Sequencing was performed on peripheral blood. Every receptor here comes from a woman aged 50 to 65 with active or convalescent COVID-19.

The CDR3 DNA is TGCGCCAGCAGCTTGGACGCCCTCCGGGGAGAAAAACTGTTTTTT. Protein product: CASSLDALRGEKLFF. The rearrangement uses TRBV5-1 and TRBJ1-4; the D is unclear. CDR3 length equals 15 residues. Per the germline V gene, CDR1 is SGHRS and CDR2 is YFSETQ. V gave up 0 bases and J gave up 8 bases, with 14 bases separating them.

The gene calls are TRBV7-2 and TRBJ2-5; 9 bases map to TRBD2. This CDR3 comprises 16 residues. Germline V gene lookup returns CDR1 SGHTA and CDR2 FQGNSA. Trimming took 1 base from V and 7 from J; bases not matched to a gene: 10. CDR3: CASSLELAGPGGTQYF. The CDR3 DNA reads as TGTGCCAGCAGCTTAGAACTAGCGGGTCCGGGGGGGACCCAGTACTTC.

DNA of the CDR3: TGTGCCAGCAGCAGACAGACAACCATAATAGAGACCCAGTACTTC. Translating it yields CASSRQTTIIETQYF. V gene TRBV5-5 combines with J gene TRBJ2-5; tentatively, D is TRBD1 (5 bases). CDR1 is SGHKS and CDR2 is YYEKEE in the germline V gene (reference sequence). The V gene lost 4 bases and the J gene lost 4 bases, with 17 bases spanning the gap. The CDR3 sequence is 15 residues long.

The chain has TRBV9 and TRBJ2-3; possibly TRBD2 for D (5 bases). This CDR3 region has 15 residues. Trimming stripped 1 base from V and 2 bases from J, with 11 bases between. Per the germline V gene, CDR1 is SGDLS and CDR2 is YYNGEE. The CDR3 sequence is CASSVLDSPTDTQYF. For the CDR3, the DNA is TGTGCCAGCAGCGTATTGGACTCGCCCACAGATACGCAGTATTTT.

As regards this clone: A read error may produce the germline difference seen at one junction end. The rearrangement joins TRBV7-7 to TRBJ2-2, with 7 bases matching TRBD1. This CDR3 contains 16 residues. The germline V gene encodes CDR1 SSHAT and CDR2 FNYEAQ (reference sequence). CDR3 bases: TGTGCTAGCAGCTCTACAGGGGCCGGCCCCTCCGGGGAGCTGTTTTTT. Translating it yields CASSSTGAGPSGELFF.

The chain employs TRBV5-8 and TRBJ2-1; the match to TRBD1 covers 8 bases. Unmatched junction bases numbered 4, after V lost 3 bases and J lost 2 bases. This CDR3 has 15 amino acids. CDR1 is SGHTS and CDR2 is YDEGEE in the germline V gene. CDR3 amino acids: CASSWGTGAYNEQFF. The CDR3 DNA sequence: TGTGCCAGCAGCTGGGGGACAGGCGCCTACAATGAGCAGTTCTTC.

V and J are TRBV29-1 and TRBJ2-7; TRBD1 matches at 8 bases. Germline lookup yields CDR1 SQVTM and CDR2 ANQGSEA. Trimming removed 5 bases from V and 3 bases from J; junction bases left unmatched: 6. This CDR3 is built from 13 residues. The CDR3 protein is CSVRDRRNYEQYF. The CDR3 DNA reads as TGCAGCGTTAGGGACAGGCGAAACTACGAGCAGTACTTC.

V gene TRBV15 combines with J gene TRBJ1-1; D might be TRBD1 (6 bases). The CDR3 length is 15 residues. Trimming removed 1 base at V and 4 bases at J, with 13 bases between. The germline CDR1 and CDR2 sequences are LNHNV and YYDKDF (reference sequence). CDR3: CATSRAAGVITEAFF. The CDR3 DNA reads as TGTGCCACCAGCAGAGCAGCAGGGGTGATCACTGAAGCTTTCTTT.

The V call is TRBV7-9, the J call TRBJ2-1, with TRBD1 identical over 10 bases. Trimming removed 0 bases from V and 6 bases from J; junction bases left unmatched: 5. This CDR3 comprises 16 residues. The germline gives CDR1 SEHNR, CDR2 FQNEAQ (reference sequence). DNA of the CDR3: TGTGCCAGCAGCTTAGCTGGACAGGGGGTTCTCAATGAGCAGTTCTTC. Its protein product is CASSLAGQGVLNEQFF. The variable domain in full, with the rest retrieved from reference TRBV7-9 and TRBJ2-1, is DTGVSQNPRHKITKRGQNVTFRCDPISEHNRLYWYRQTLGQGPEFLTYFQNEAQLEKSRLLSDRFSAERPKGSFSTLEIQRTEQGDSAMYLCASSLAGQGVLNEQFFGPGTRLTVL.

The chain is built from TRBV7-2 and TRBJ2-1; 8 positions agree with TRBD2. CDR3 length: 15 amino acids. V gave up 6 bases and J gave up 2 bases; unmatched junction bases: 6. Germline V CDR1 and CDR2: SGHTA, FQGNSA. For the CDR3, the DNA is TGTGCCAGCAGTTACGCGGGGGGAGCCTACAATGAGCAGTTCTTC. Translating gives CASSYAGGAYNEQFF. Filled out from reference TRBV7-2 and TRBJ2-1, the complete variable domain reads GAGVSQSPSNKVTEKGKDVELRCDPISGHTALYWYRQSLGQGLEFLIYFQGNSAPDKSGLPSDRFSAERTGGSVSTLTIQRTQQEDSAVYLCASSYAGGAYNEQFFGPGTRLTVL.

The chain couples TRBV19 to TRBJ2-2; the match to TRBD2 covers 9 bases. In germline, CDR1 is LNHDA, CDR2 SQIVND (reference sequence). This CDR3 is built from 17 residues. The trim removed 10 bases at V and 7 bases at J, leaving 19 bases unmatched. The CDR3 nucleotides are TGTGCCACCCGGGGCCTAGCGGGGACCCAGGGTAACGGGGAGCTGTTTTTT. Protein sequence: CATRGLAGTQGNGELFF.

The chain joins TRBV6-2 or TRBV6-3 to TRBJ1-2; D gene unclear. This CDR3 is 13 amino acids long. Germline values: CDR1 MNHEY, CDR2 SVGEGT. Trimming took 5 bases from V and 2 from J, leaving 9 bases between them. The CDR3 sequence: CASSVGLNYGYTF. The DNA of the CDR3 is TGTGCCAGCAGTGTGGGCCTAAACTATGGCTACACCTTC.

This rearrangement joins TRBV30 to TRBJ2-5; D gene unclear. There are 12 residues in the CDR3. Trimming stripped 0 bases from V and 2 bases from J, with 4 bases between. Germline V lookup: CDR1 GTSNPN, CDR2 SVGIG (reference sequence). The CDR3 loop reads CAWSVRQETQYF. The CDR3 DNA follows: TGTGCCTGGAGTGTGAGGCAAGAGACCCAGTACTTC.

The chain couples TRBV2 to TRBJ2-6, with 7 bases matching TRBD1. Germline V gene data show CDR1 as SNHLY and CDR2 as FYNNEI. V lost 6 bases and J lost 2; bases outside the gene matches: 4. This CDR3 contains 15 residues. CDR3: CASRQTGAGANVLTF. The CDR3 DNA reads as TGTGCCAGCAGACAAACAGGGGCTGGGGCCAACGTCCTGACTTTC.

This chain uses TRBV19 with TRBJ2-1, with TRBD1 identical over 7 bases. From germline, CDR1 is LNHDA and CDR2 SQIVND (reference sequence). The ends lost 8 bases at V and 10 bases at J; junction bases unmatched: 14. CDR3 length equals 14 residues. In DNA form, the CDR3 reads TGTGCCAGTTGGGAGACAGGGCCAAATGGCGAGCAGTTCTTC. Translated, it gives CASWETGPNGEQFF.

The V and J genes are TRBV7-9 and TRBJ1-4, with D possibly matching TRBD1 (6 bases). Germline V gene data show CDR1 as SEHNR and CDR2 as FQNEAQ (reference sequence). V was clipped by 1 base and J by 8 bases, with 14 bases between them. This CDR3 contains 15 residues. This CDR3 reads CASSLERTVGEKLFF. CDR3 DNA sequence: TGTGCCAGCAGCTTAGAGAGGACAGTGGGAGAAAAACTGTTTTTT.